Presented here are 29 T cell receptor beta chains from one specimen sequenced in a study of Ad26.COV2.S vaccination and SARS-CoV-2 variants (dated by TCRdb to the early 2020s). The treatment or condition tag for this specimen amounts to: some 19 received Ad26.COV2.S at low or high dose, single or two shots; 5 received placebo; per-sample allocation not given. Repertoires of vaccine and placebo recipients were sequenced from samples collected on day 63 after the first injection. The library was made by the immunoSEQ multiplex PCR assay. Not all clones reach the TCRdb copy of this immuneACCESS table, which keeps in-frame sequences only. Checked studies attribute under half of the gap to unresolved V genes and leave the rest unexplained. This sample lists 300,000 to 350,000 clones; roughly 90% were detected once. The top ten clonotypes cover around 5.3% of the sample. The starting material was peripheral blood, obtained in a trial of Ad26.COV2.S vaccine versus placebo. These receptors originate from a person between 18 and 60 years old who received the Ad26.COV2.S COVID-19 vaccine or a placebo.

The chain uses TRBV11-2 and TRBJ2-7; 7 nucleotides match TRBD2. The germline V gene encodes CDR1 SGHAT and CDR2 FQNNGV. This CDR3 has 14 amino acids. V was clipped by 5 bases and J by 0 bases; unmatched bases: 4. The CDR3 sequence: CASSRLADSYEQYF. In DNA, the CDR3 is TGTGCCAGCAGCCGCCTAGCGGACTCCTACGAGCAGTACTTC.

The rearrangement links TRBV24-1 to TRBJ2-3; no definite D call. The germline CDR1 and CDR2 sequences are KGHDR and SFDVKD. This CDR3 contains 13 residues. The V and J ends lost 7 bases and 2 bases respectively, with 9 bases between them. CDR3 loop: CATSHGFTDTQYF. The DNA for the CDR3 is TGTGCCACCAGCCACGGATTCACAGATACGCAGTATTTT.

CDR3: CASSPGVVAKNIQYF. CDR3 DNA sequence: TGTGCCAGCAGTCCAGGGGTTGTGGCCAAAAACATTCAGTACTTC. The genes are TRBV28 and TRBJ2-4; D might be TRBD1 (6 bases). The CDR3 totals 15 residues. Trimming pared 5 bases from V and 1 base from J, leaving 12 bases between. Germline V gene lookup returns CDR1 MDHEN and CDR2 SYDVKM.

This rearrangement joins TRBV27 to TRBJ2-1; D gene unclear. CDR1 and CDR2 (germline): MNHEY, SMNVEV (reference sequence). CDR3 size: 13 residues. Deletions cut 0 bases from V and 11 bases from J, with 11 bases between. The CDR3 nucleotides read TGTGCCAGCAGTTTATCGAATTCAGCGAAGCAGTTCTTC. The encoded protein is CASSLSNSAKQFF.

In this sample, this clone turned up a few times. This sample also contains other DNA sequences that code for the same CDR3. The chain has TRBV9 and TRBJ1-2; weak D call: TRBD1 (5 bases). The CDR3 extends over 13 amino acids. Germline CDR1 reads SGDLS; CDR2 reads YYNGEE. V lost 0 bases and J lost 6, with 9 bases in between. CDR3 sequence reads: CASSVDQGDGYTF. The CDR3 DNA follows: TGTGCCAGCAGCGTAGATCAGGGTGATGGCTACACCTTC.

CDR3 residues: CASSLAQVPQETQYF. The CDR3 nucleotides are TGCGCCAGCAGCTTGGCGCAAGTACCCCAAGAGACCCAGTACTTC. The chain combines TRBV5-1 with TRBJ2-5; no firm D call. V shed 0 bases and J shed 1 base, with 10 bases lying between them. The CDR3 sequence is 15 residues long. Looked up from germline, CDR1 is SGHRS and CDR2 is YFSETQ. The whole variable domain, remainder taken from reference TRBV5-1 and TRBJ2-5, is KAGVTQTPRYLIKTRGQQVTLSCSPISGHRSVSWYQQTPGQGLQFLFEYFSETQRNKGNFPGRFSGRQFSNSRSEMNVSTLELGDSALYLCASSLAQVPQETQYFGPGTRLLVL.

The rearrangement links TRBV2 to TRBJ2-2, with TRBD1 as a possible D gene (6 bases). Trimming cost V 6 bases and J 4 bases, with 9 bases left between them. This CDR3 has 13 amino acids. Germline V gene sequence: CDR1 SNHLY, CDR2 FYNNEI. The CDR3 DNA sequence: TGTGCCAGCAGGAACAGGGTCACCGGGGAGCTGTTTTTT. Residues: CASRNRVTGELFF.

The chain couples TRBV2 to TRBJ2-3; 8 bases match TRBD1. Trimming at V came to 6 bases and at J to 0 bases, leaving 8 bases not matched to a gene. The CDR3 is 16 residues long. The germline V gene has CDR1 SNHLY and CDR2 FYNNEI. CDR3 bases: TGTGCCAGCAGACGTAGACAGGGGACGAGCACAGATACGCAGTATTTT. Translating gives CASRRRQGTSTDTQYF.

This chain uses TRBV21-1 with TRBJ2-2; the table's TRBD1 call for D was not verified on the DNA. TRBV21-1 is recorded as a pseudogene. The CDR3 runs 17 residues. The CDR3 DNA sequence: TGTGCCAGCACCGGAAAGGGGTTAGACCTGGGCACCGGGGAGCTGTTTTTT. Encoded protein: CASTGKGLDLGTGELFF.

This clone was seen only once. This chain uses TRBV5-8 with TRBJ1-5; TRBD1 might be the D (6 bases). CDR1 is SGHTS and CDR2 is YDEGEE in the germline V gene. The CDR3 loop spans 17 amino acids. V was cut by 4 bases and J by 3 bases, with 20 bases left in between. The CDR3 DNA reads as TGTGCCAGCAGCCCCCGGGGGCAGACGTCTCTCAATCAGCCCCAGCATTTT. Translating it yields CASSPRGQTSLNQPQHF.

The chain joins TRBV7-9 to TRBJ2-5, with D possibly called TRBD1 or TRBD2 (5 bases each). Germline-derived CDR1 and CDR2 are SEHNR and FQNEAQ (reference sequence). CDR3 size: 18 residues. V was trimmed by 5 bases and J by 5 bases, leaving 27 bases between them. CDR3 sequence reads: CASSLVAPGLRSLETQYF. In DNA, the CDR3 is TGTGCCAGCAGCCTCGTGGCCCCGGGGCTCCGGAGTCTGGAGACCCAGTACTTC.

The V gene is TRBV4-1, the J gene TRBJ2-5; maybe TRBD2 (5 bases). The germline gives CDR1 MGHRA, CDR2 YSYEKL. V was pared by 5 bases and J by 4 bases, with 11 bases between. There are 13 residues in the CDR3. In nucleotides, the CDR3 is TGCGCCAGCAGCTCCTCGGAGGTAGAGACCCAGTACTTC. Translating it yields CASSSSEVETQYF.

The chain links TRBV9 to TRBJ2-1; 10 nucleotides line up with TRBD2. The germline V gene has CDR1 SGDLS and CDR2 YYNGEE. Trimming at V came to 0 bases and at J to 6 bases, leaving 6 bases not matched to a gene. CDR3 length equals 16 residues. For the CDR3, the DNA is TGTGCCAGCAGCGTAGGGGCAACTAGCGGGACCAATGAGCAGTTCTTC. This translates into CASSVGATSGTNEQFF.

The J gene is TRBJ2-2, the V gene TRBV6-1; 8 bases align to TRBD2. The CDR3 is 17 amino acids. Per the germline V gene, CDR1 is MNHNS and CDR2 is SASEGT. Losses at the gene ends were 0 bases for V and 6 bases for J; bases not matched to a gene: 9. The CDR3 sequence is CASSEAPSGRGSGELFF. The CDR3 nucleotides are TGTGCCAGCAGTGAAGCGCCGAGCGGGAGAGGGTCCGGGGAGCTGTTTTTT.

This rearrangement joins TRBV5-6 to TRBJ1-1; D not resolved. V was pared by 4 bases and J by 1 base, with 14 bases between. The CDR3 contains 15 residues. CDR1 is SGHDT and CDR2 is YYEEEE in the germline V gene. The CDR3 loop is CASSRGLVSNTEAFF. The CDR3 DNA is TGTGCCAGCAGCCGAGGGTTGGTGTCGAACACTGAAGCTTTCTTT. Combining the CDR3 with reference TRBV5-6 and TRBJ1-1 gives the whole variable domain DAGVTQSPTHLIKTRGQQVTLRCSPKSGHDTVSWYQQALGQGPQFIFQYYEEEERQRGNFPDRFSGHQFPNYSSELNVNALLLGDSALYLCASSRGLVSNTEAFFGQGTRLTVV.

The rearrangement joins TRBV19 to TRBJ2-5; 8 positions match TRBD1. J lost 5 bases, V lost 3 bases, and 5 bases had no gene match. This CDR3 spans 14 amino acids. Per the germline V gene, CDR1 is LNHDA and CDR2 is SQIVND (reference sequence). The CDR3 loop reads CASSMGWTGETQYF. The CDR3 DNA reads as TGTGCCAGTAGTATGGGTTGGACAGGGGAGACCCAGTACTTC.

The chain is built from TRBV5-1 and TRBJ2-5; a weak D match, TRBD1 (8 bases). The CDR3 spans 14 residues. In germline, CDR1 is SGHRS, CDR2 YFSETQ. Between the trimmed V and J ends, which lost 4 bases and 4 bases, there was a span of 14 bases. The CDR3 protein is CASSGGDRSETQYF. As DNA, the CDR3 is TGCGCCAGCAGCGGGGGGGACAGGTCAGAGACCCAGTACTTC.

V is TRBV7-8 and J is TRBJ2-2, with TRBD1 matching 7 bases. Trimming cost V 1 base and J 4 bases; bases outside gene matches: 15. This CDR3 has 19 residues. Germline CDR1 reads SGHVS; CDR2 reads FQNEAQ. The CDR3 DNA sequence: TGTGCCAGCAGCTTAGGACAGGGCCTACTGGGGGTGGCCACCGGGGAGCTGTTTTTT. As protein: CASSLGQGLLGVATGELFF.

CDR3 sequence reads: CAISELQGLEAFF. In DNA form, the CDR3 reads TGTGCCATCAGTGAGTTGCAAGGGCTCGAAGCTTTCTTT. The rearrangement uses TRBV10-3 and TRBJ1-1; D is undetermined. Trimming stripped 1 base from V and 8 bases from J, with 11 bases between. This CDR3 is built from 13 residues. CDR1 and CDR2 from the germline V gene are ENHRY and SYGVKD.

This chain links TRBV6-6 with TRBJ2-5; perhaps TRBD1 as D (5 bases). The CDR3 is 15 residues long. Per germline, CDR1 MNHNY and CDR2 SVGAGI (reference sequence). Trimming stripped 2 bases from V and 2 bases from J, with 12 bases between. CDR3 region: CASSYNSGRQETQYF. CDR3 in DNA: TGTGCCAGCAGTTACAATTCAGGGCGGCAAGAGACCCAGTACTTC.

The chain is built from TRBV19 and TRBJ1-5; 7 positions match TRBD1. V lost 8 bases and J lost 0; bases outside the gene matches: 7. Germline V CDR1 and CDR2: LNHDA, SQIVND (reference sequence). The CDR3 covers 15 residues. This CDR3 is CASRQGHNSNQPQHF. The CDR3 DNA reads TGTGCCAGTCGACAGGGTCACAATAGCAATCAGCCCCAGCATTTT. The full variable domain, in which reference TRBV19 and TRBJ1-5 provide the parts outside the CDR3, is DGGITQSPKYLFRKEGQNVTLSCEQNLNHDAMYWYRQDPGQGLRLIYYSQIVNDFQKGDIAEGYSVSREKKESFPLTVTSAQKNPTAFYLCASRQGHNSNQPQHFGDGTRLSIL.

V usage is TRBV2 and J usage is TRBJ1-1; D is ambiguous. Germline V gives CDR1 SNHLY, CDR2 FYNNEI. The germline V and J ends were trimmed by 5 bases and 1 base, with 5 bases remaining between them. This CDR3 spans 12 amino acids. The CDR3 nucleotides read TGTGCCAGCAGTCAAGAGAACACTGAAGCTTTCTTT. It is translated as CASSQENTEAFF.

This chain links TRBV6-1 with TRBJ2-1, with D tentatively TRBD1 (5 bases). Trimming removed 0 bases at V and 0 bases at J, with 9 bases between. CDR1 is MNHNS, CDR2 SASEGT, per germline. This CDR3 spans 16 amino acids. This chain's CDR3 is CASSEADSPSYNEQFF. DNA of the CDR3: TGTGCCAGCAGTGAAGCCGACAGCCCCTCCTACAATGAGCAGTTCTTC.

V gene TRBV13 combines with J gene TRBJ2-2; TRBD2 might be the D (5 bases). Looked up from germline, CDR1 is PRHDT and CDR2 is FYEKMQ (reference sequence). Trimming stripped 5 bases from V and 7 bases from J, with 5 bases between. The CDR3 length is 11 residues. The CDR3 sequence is CASSAGGELFF. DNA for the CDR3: TGTGCCAGCAGCGCGGGCGGGGAGCTGTTTTTT. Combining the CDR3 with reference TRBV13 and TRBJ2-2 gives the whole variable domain AAGVIQSPRHLIKEKRETATLKCYPIPRHDTVYWYQQGPGQDPQFLISFYEKMQSDKGSIPDRFSAQQFSDYHSELNMSSLELGDSALYFCASSAGGELFFGEGSRLTVL.

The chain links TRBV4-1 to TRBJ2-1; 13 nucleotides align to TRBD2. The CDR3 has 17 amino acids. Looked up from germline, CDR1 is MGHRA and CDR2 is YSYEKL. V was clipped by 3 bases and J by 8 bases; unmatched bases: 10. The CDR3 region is CASSHTTGTSGTHEQFF. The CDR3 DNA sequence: TGCGCCAGCAGCCACACTACAGGGACTAGCGGGACCCATGAGCAGTTCTTC.

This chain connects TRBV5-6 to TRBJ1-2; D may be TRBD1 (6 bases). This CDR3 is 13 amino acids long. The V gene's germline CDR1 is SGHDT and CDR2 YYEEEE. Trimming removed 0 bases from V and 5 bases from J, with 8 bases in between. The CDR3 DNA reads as TGTGCCAGCAGCTTGGTCAGGGGTTATGGCTACACCTTC. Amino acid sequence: CASSLVRGYGYTF.

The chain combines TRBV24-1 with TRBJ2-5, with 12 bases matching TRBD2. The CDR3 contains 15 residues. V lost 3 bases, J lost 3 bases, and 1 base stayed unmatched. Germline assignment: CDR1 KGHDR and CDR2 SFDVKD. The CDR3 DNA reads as TGTGCCACCAGTGATACTAGCGGGGGGAAAGAGACCCAGTACTTC. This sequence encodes CATSDTSGGKETQYF.

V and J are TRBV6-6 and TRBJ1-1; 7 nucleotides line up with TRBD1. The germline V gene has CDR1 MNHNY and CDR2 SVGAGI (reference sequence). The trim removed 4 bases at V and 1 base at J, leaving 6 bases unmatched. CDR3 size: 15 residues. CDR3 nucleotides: TGTGCCAGCAGTTCCCGACAGGGAGCGAACACTGAAGCTTTCTTT. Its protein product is CASSSRQGANTEAFF.

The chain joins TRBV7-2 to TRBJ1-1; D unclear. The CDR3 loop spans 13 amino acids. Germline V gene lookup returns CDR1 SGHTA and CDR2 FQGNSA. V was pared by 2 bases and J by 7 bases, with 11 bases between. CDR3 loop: CASSLYLGNEAFF. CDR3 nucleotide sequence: TGTGCCAGCAGCTTATACCTCGGGAATGAAGCTTTCTTT.